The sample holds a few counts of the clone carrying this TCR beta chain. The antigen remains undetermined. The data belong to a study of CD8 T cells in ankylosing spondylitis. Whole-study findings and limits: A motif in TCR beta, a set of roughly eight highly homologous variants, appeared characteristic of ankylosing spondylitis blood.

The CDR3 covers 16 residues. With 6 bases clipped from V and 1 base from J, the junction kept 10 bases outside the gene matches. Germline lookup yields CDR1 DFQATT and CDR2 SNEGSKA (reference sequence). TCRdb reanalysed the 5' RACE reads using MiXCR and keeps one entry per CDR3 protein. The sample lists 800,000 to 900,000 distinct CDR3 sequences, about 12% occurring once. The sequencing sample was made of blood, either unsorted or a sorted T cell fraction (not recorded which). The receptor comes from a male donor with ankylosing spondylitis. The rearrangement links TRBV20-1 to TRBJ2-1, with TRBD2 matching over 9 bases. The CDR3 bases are TGCAGTGCCAGCCCGGGACTAGCTGGTTCCTACAATGAGCAGTTCTTC. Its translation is CSASPGLAGSYNEQFF.